The rows below give T cell receptor beta chains drawn from one sample of a study of cytomegalovirus exposure and HLA in healthy donors. This table comes from immunoSEQ multiplex PCR, and its TCRdb copy is limited to in-frame clones, with some not included. The top ten hold 3.3% of the sample, which has tens of thousands of clones, 70% to 80% seen once. Source material: PBMCs. These TCRs come from a man aged 18 to 30 in good health and CMV-seronegative. The conserved cysteine and the conserved F or W are not part of the CDR3 here.

TRBJ2-1	TRBV7-9	ASSYPGGAYEQF
TRBJ1-2	TRBV27	ASSYSAPPEGRYGYT
TRBJ2-3	TRBV7-9	ASSPKKRLTDTQY
TRBJ2-1	TRBV2	ASCSPGLPYNEQF
TRBJ2-3	TRBV7-8	ASSLGAGGPADTQY
TRBJ2-3	TRBV2	ASNWGGGGTDTQY
TRBJ2-3	TRBV7-3	ASSRGGRTDTQY
TRBJ1-4	TRBV2	ASKDNGEKLF
TRBJ1-2	TRBV6-5	ASSWGLGYT
TRBJ1-2	TRBV9	ASSVGDRGRTGYT
TRBJ1-1	TRBV5-4	ASSSLRQGHTEAF
TRBJ2-3	TRBV19	ASPWRPSTDTQY
TRBJ2-2	TRBV5-1	ASSPRGGTGELF
TRBJ2-4	TRBV7-9	ASSLASTGGAKNIQY
TRBJ1-1	TRBV11-1	ASSSLTGSNTEAF
TRBJ2-5	TRBV5-1	ASSLGRTSGGELQETQY
TRBJ2-3	TRBV11-2	ASSLGRQGGGADTQY
TRBJ2-1	TRBV7-9	ASPGGTSYNEQF
TRBJ2-3	TRBV10-3	AISESKRGGGDTQY
TRBJ2-5	TRBV6-1	ASSAGLAGAETQY